Given below is one T cell receptor (beta chain) in context. This CDR3 is 14 amino acids long. Germline V gene lookup returns CDR1 SEHNR and CDR2 FQNEAQ (reference sequence). Trimming cost V 2 bases and J 5 bases; bases outside gene matches: 3. TCRdb recomputed calls from the RT-PCR reads with MiXCR, one row per CDR3 protein. The data hold 650,000 to 800,000 distinct CDR3 sequences, with 14% observed a single time. The source of this sequence is a female donor in good health, serving as a healthy control. V and J are TRBV7-9 and TRBJ2-5; TRBD1 agrees at 9 bases. Sequencing used memory CD4+ T cells from blood. DNA of the CDR3: TGTGCCAGCAGCTTACTACAGGGGGCGGAGACCCAGTACTTC. Protein product: CASSLLQGAETQYF.